This T cell receptor beta chain is drawn from a study of cytomegalovirus exposure and HLA in healthy donors. Findings of the study overall: The authors judged a highly shared variant cluster likely a sequencing artifact.

Trimming stripped 4 bases from V and 2 bases from J, with 10 bases between. Germline CDR1 is SGHRS and CDR2 is YFSETQ. There are 13 residues in the CDR3. This clone was detected only a few times. Antigen: not known. PCR amplification relied on 60 Vbeta primers (plus 13 Jbeta primers). Assay: immunoSEQ multiplex PCR; the TCRdb copy retains only in-frame clones and omits some. The data contain roughly 110,000 clones, 65% to 85% of them singletons. The clonotype comes from a woman in her 30s in good health and CMV-seropositive. The rearrangement joins TRBV5-1 to TRBJ2-7, with D possibly TRBD1 on 5 matching bases. The source material was PBMCs. The CDR3 region is CASSIREAYEQYF. The DNA of the CDR3 is TGCGCCAGCAGCATCAGGGAAGCCTACGAGCAGTACTTC.